These 25 T cell receptor beta chains were sequenced from one sample in a study of blood T cell repertoires in COVID-19. Sequenced by immunoSEQ multiplex PCR; TCRdb stores in-frame clones only, minus some. This table holds approximately 140,000 clones, 84% found once. The sample was PBMCs or T cells enriched from blood (not recorded which). The receptors were sampled from a woman aged 45-65 years who had been exposed to COVID-19.

This rearrangement joins TRBV6-5 to TRBJ2-1, with 7 bases aligning to TRBD2. Germline assignment: CDR1 MNHEY and CDR2 SVGAGI. Trimming removed 6 bases from V and 8 bases from J; junction bases left unmatched: 10. The CDR3 totals 14 residues. DNA of the CDR3: TGTGCCAGCAGCCGTCTCGGGCTAGCGGATGAGCAGTTCTTC. Protein sequence: CASSRLGLADEQFF.

The chain employs TRBV6-5 and TRBJ2-2; D is uncertain. V lost 5 bases and J 2 bases, leaving 9 bases between the germline ends. This CDR3 region has 14 residues. Germline lookup yields CDR1 MNHEY and CDR2 SVGAGI. CDR3 nucleotide sequence: TGTGCCAGCAGTCCCTCTGTTAACACCGGGGAGCTGTTTTTT. Protein: CASSPSVNTGELFF.

The chain carries TRBV5-6 and TRBJ1-4, with TRBD1 matching over 11 bases. The CDR3 is 19 residues long. CDR1 and CDR2 (germline): SGHDT, YYEEEE. V lost 1 base and J lost 6; bases outside the gene matches: 14. This CDR3 is CASSLRGQGVMLSHEKLFF. The CDR3 nucleotides are TGTGCCAGCAGCTTGAGGGGACAGGGGGTAATGTTAAGCCATGAAAAACTGTTTTTT.

Only one count was recorded for this clone. The chain is built from TRBV5-1 and TRBJ1-1; D gene unclear. The CDR3 totals 13 residues. Germline values: CDR1 SGHRS, CDR2 YFSETQ. Trimming removed 4 bases at V and 4 bases at J, with 11 bases between. The CDR3 reads CASSRGTGTEAFF. In nucleotides, the CDR3 is TGCGCCAGCAGCCGGGGTACTGGCACTGAAGCTTTCTTT.

The chain carries TRBV5-6 and TRBJ1-1; possibly TRBD1 for D (5 bases). Trimming took 4 bases from V and 4 from J, leaving 20 bases between them. Germline assignment: CDR1 SGHDT and CDR2 YYEEEE. This CDR3 spans 16 amino acids. CDR3 residues: CASSPEPTGISTEAFF. The CDR3 DNA reads TGTGCCAGCAGCCCGGAACCTACAGGAATCAGCACTGAAGCTTTCTTT.

V and J are TRBV5-1 and TRBJ2-5; 10 bases map to TRBD1. Trimming cost V 2 bases and J 4 bases; bases outside gene matches: 2. CDR3 length equals 14 residues. Germline loops: CDR1 SGHRS, CDR2 YFSETQ. The CDR3 bases are TGCGCCAGCAGCTTCGGGACAGGGGTAGAGACCCAGTACTTC. Encoded protein: CASSFGTGVETQYF.

This chain connects TRBV15 to TRBJ2-5, with a tentative D call TRBD2 (6 bases). This CDR3 is 14 amino acids long. CDR1 and CDR2 (germline): LNHNV, YYDKDF (reference sequence). V lost 4 bases and J 5 bases, leaving 14 bases between the germline ends. The CDR3 loop reads CATSKNPAGETQYF. DNA for the CDR3: TGTGCCACCAGCAAAAACCCGGCGGGGGAGACCCAGTACTTC.

The J gene is TRBJ2-3, the V gene TRBV7-2, with 8 bases aligning to TRBD2. The CDR3 contains 14 residues. The V gene end was trimmed by 7 bases and the J gene end by 1 base; junction bases not matched to a gene: 4. Germline V lookup: CDR1 SGHTA, CDR2 FQGNSA. The CDR3 DNA is TGTGCCAGCAAAACGGGGGGGGGCACAGATACGCAGTATTTT. Translated, it gives CASKTGGGTDTQYF.

This rearrangement joins TRBV7-9 to TRBJ2-5; D unresolved. The CDR3 length is 16 residues. V was pared by 2 bases and J by 5 bases, with 18 bases between. The germline V gene encodes CDR1 SEHNR and CDR2 FQNEAQ (reference sequence). CDR3 loop: CASSLKRSSLGETQYF. The CDR3 DNA reads as TGTGCCAGCAGCTTAAAAAGGAGCTCCCTAGGCGAGACCCAGTACTTC.

The chain is built from TRBV7-9 and TRBJ2-1; D possibly corresponds to TRBD2 (5 bases). CDR3 length equals 16 residues. Germline CDR1 and CDR2: SEHNR and FQNEAQ (reference sequence). V was pared by 5 bases and J by 0 bases, with 14 bases between. This CDR3 is CASSPRTGSSYNEQFF. In nucleotides, the CDR3 is TGTGCCAGCAGCCCTCGTACGGGGAGCTCCTACAATGAGCAGTTCTTC.

This clone showed up many times. The rearrangement joins TRBV3-1 (or the pseudogene TRBV3-2) to TRBJ1-1; D not resolved. CDR1 and CDR2 from the germline V gene are LGHDT and YNNKEL (reference sequence). The CDR3 is made up of 13 amino acids. V gave up 0 bases and J gave up 10 bases, with 12 bases separating them. The CDR3 DNA sequence: TGTGCCAGCAGCCAAGATCGGTGGGCGGGAGCTTTCTTT. Its translation: CASSQDRWAGAFF.

The chain carries TRBV5-1 and TRBJ1-2, with a tentative D call TRBD1 (5 bases). Germline lookup yields CDR1 SGHRS and CDR2 YFSETQ. Trimming removed 3 bases from V and 0 bases from J, with 9 bases in between. CDR3 length: 14 amino acids. The CDR3 coding sequence is TGCGCCAGCAGCTCCGCGGGGGCTAACTATGGCTACACCTTC. Translation gives CASSSAGANYGYTF.

The rearrangement links TRBV5-1 to TRBJ2-1; 7 bases map to TRBD2. V gave up 3 bases and J gave up 0 bases; unmatched junction bases: 6. CDR3 size: 16 residues. CDR1 is SGHRS and CDR2 is YFSETQ in the germline V gene. This chain's CDR3 is CASSYLGGSSYNEQFF. The CDR3 bases are TGCGCCAGCAGCTACCTAGGCGGGAGCTCCTACAATGAGCAGTTCTTC.

The chain links TRBV7-9 to TRBJ1-2, with TRBD1 matching over 8 bases. J lost 4 bases, V lost 4 bases, and 14 bases had no gene match. Germline values: CDR1 SEHNR, CDR2 FQNEAQ (reference sequence). The CDR3 spans 17 residues. CDR3 in DNA: TGTGCCAGCAGCTCGGACAGGGAAATCACCGAATTCTATGGCTACACCTTC. Encoded protein: CASSSDREITEFYGYTF.

This chain connects TRBV3-1 (or the pseudogene TRBV3-2) to TRBJ2-1, with a possible D match to TRBD2 (5 bases). Germline V lookup: CDR1 LGHDT, CDR2 YNNKEL (reference sequence). Trimming left V 4 bases short and J 6 bases short, with 13 bases between. The CDR3 covers 14 residues. CDR3 loop: CASSPIGRGNEQFF. The CDR3, as DNA: TGTGCCAGCAGCCCTATCGGACGGGGCAATGAGCAGTTCTTC.

The chain employs TRBV7-3 and TRBJ2-3; unclear D gene. Germline CDR1 SGHTA, CDR2 FQGTGA. The CDR3 is 15 amino acids. V gave up 7 bases and J gave up 2 bases, with 16 bases separating them. CDR3 protein: CASNKSEKPTDTQYF. CDR3 bases: TGTGCCAGCAACAAATCCGAAAAACCCACAGATACGCAGTATTTT.

The chain couples TRBV6-2 or TRBV6-3 to TRBJ2-7, with 9 bases fitting TRBD1. The CDR3 loop spans 15 amino acids. V was clipped by 5 bases and J by 2 bases; unmatched bases: 7. CDR1 is MNHEY, CDR2 SVGEGT, per germline. The CDR3 region is CASSAPGQGAYEQYF. CDR3 bases: TGTGCCAGCAGTGCCCCGGGACAGGGAGCCTACGAGCAGTACTTC.

This chain links TRBV4-1 with TRBJ2-7; D perhaps matches TRBD1 (6 bases). The germline V and J ends were trimmed by 3 bases and 4 bases, with 13 bases remaining between them. Germline CDR1 MGHRA, CDR2 YSYEKL. This CDR3 has 14 amino acids. CDR3 sequence: CASSHSGQMYEQYF. In nucleotides, the CDR3 is TGCGCCAGCAGCCACTCCGGACAGATGTACGAGCAGTACTTC.

The chain has TRBV5-4 and TRBJ2-7; 11 bases are a match to TRBD2. Germline assignment: CDR1 SGHNT and CDR2 YYREEE (reference sequence). With 0 bases clipped from V and 4 bases from J, the junction kept 9 bases outside the gene matches. CDR3 size: 17 residues. The CDR3 sequence: CASSLGIAGGLPYEQYF. The CDR3 nucleotides read TGTGCCAGCAGCTTGGGCATAGCGGGGGGGCTCCCGTACGAGCAGTACTTC. Variable domain in full (rest from reference TRBV5-4 and TRBJ2-7): ETGVTQSPTHLIKTRGQQVTLRCSSQSGHNTVSWYQQALGQGPQFIFQYYREEENGRGNFPPRFSGLQFPNYSSELNVNALELDDSALYLCASSLGIAGGLPYEQYFGPGTRLTVT.

V gene TRBV14 combines with J gene TRBJ2-1, with TRBD2 matching 9 bases. The CDR3 extends over 16 amino acids. The J segment lost 8 bases and the V segment lost 4 bases, leaving 12 bases of the junction unmatched. The germline V gene has CDR1 SGHDN and CDR2 FVKESK. The CDR3 region has the DNA TGTGCCAGCAGCCGGGTCGGCGGGGGGGCTTATGATGAGCAGTTCTTC. It is translated as CASSRVGGGAYDEQFF.

V is TRBV2 and J is TRBJ1-2; D perhaps matches TRBD1 (5 bases). V was clipped by 3 bases and J by 8 bases, with 10 bases between them. This CDR3 is 12 amino acids long. Germline V lookup: CDR1 SNHLY, CDR2 FYNNEI. CDR3 loop: CASSDRVGGYTF. The CDR3 DNA follows: TGTGCCAGCAGTGACAGGGTTGGGGGCTACACCTTC. The variable domain in full, completed from reference TRBV2 and TRBJ1-2, reads EPEVTQTPSHQVTQMGQEVILRCVPISNHLYFYWYRQILGQKVEFLVSFYNNEISEKSEIFDDQFSVERPDGSNFTLKIRSTKLEDSAMYFCASSDRVGGYTFGSGTRLTVV.

This clone was seen once. The genes are TRBV6-4 and TRBJ2-4; D perhaps matches TRBD1 (5 bases). V gave up 4 bases and J gave up 0 bases, with 10 bases separating them. This CDR3 comprises 15 residues. CDR1 and CDR2 from the germline V gene are MRHNA and SNTAGT. CDR3 nucleotides: TGTGCCAGCAGTGGGTGGGGCCTAGCCAAAAACATTCAGTACTTC. It is translated as CASSGWGLAKNIQYF.

The chain links TRBV27 to TRBJ2-2, with D perhaps matching TRBD1 (6 bases). V was cut by 5 bases and J by 0 bases, with 13 bases left in between. The V gene's germline CDR1 is MNHEY and CDR2 SMNVEV (reference sequence). CDR3 length: 16 residues. The CDR3 is CASSPQGRTNTGELFF. CDR3 DNA: TGTGCCAGCAGTCCTCAGGGGCGAACGAACACCGGGGAGCTGTTTTTT.

V usage is TRBV7-2 and J usage is TRBJ2-1; 12 positions agree with TRBD2. Germline CDR1 and CDR2: SGHTA and FQGNSA. CDR3 size: 18 residues. V lost 0 bases to trimming and J lost 9 bases; unmatched junction nucleotides: 12. CDR3 sequence reads: CASSLAGLAGGTTVEQFF. As DNA, the CDR3 is TGTGCCAGCAGCTTAGCGGGTCTAGCGGGGGGGACCACAGTTGAGCAGTTCTTC. The whole variable domain, filled in from reference TRBV7-2 and TRBJ2-1, reads GAGVSQSPSNKVTEKGKDVELRCDPISGHTALYWYRQSLGQGLEFLIYFQGNSAPDKSGLPSDRFSAERTGGSVSTLTIQRTQQEDSAVYLCASSLAGLAGGTTVEQFFGPGTRLTVL.

This clone was picked up a small number of times. V gene TRBV7-9 combines with J gene TRBJ2-2, with D maybe TRBD2 (6 bases). CDR3 length equals 15 residues. Germline V gene sequence: CDR1 SEHNR, CDR2 FQNEAQ (reference sequence). Trimming removed 5 bases from V and 6 bases from J, with 16 bases in between. CDR3 bases: TGTGCCAGCAGCCGACCTAGCGTCGGCCCCGGGGAGCTGTTTTTT. Protein: CASSRPSVGPGELFF. Variable domain in full (rest from reference TRBV7-9 and TRBJ2-2): DTGVSQNPRHKITKRGQNVTFRCDPISEHNRLYWYRQTLGQGPEFLTYFQNEAQLEKSRLLSDRFSAERPKGSFSTLEIQRTEQGDSAMYLCASSRPSVGPGELFFGEGSRLTVL.